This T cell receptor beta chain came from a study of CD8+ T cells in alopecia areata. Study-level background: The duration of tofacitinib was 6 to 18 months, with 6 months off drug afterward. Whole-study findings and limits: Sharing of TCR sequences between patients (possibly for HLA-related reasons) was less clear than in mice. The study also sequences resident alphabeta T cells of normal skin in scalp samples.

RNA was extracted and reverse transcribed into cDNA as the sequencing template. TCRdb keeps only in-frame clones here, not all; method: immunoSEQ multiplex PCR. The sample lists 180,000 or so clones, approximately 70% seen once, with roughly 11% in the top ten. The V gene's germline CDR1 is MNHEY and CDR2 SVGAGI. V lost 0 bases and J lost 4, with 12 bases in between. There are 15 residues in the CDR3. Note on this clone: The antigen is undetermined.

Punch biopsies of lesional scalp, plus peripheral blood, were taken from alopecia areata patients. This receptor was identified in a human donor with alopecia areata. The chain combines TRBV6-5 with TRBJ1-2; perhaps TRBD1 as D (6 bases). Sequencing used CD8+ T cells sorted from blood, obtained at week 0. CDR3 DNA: TGTGCCAGCAGTTACTCAGAGGACAGAATCTATGGCTACACCTTC. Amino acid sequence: CASSYSEDRIYGYTF.